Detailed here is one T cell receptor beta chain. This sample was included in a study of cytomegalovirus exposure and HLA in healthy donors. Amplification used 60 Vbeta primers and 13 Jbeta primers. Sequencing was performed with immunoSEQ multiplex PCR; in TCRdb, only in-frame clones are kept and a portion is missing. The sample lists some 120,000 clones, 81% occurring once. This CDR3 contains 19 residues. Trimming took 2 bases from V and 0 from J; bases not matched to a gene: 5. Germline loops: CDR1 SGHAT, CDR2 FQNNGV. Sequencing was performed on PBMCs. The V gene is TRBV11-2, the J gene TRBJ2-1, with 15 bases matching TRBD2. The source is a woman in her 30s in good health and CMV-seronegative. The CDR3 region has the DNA TGTGCCAGCAGCTTAATGGGACTAGCGGGAGGAGGCTCCTACAATGAGCAGTTCTTC. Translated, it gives CASSLMGLAGGGSYNEQFF.